Listed below are T cell receptor beta chains from one sample, sequenced in a study of shared clonotypes between healthy human individuals. The method was immunoSEQ multiplex PCR; TCRdb's version includes in-frame clones alone and lacks a portion of them. Of roughly 1,600,000 clones listed, roughly 98.5% were seen once; the top ten hold 0.36%. Sequences were obtained from naive CD4+ T cells sorted from blood. These receptors all stem from a man aged 30 to 45 in good health. The CDR3 runs from the conserved cysteine through the conserved F or W. D genes are given only for firm matches. Only part of the rows carry a size: once, few, many, or a class if the clone is expanded.

NA	TRBV29-1	TRBD1	TRBJ2-2	TGCAGCGTGGGGACAGACAACACCGGGGAGCTGTTTTTT	CSVGTDNTGELFF
NA	TRBV28	NA	TRBJ1-5	TGTGCCAGCTCGGGGCAGGAATACAATCAGCCCCAGCATTTT	CASSGQEYNQPQHF
NA	TRBV5-5	NA	TRBJ1-5	TGTGCCAGCAGCTTTTACGGGGGGGGTCAGCCCCAGCATTTT	CASSFYGGGQPQHF
NA	TRBV27	TRBD1	TRBJ2-2	TGTGCCAGCAGAGCCTCGGGGACAGGGACCACCGGGGAGCTGTTTTTT	CASRASGTGTTGELFF
NA	TRBV30	NA	TRBJ2-1	TGTGCCTGGGCCCAGGTCTACAATGAGCAGTTCTTC	CAWAQVYNEQFF
NA	TRBV5-8	NA	TRBJ2-5	TGTGCCAGCAGCTGGAGAGTAGCCAGTAACCAAGAGACCCAGTACTTC	CASSWRVASNQETQYF
NA	TRBV6-1	NA	TRBJ2-2	TGTGCCAGCAGCAGACGACAGCCTAGCTCCGGGGAGCTGTTTTTT	CASSRRQPSSGELFF
NA	TRBV5-4	TRBD2	TRBJ2-2	TGTGCCAGCAGCTCCGGCGGGGGGGGTTTCACCGGGGAGCTGTTTTTT	CASSSGGGGFTGELFF
NA	TRBV4-1	NA	TRBJ2-1	TGCGCCAGCAGCCAATGGTTGACGGTGGAACACAATGAGCAGTTCTTC	CASSQWLTVEHNEQFF
NA	TRBV7-6	NA	TRBJ2-7	TGTGCCAGCAGCTTAGCGGAGAACTCCTACGAGCAGTACTTC	CASSLAENSYEQYF
once	TRBV4-1	NA	TRBJ1-5	TGCGCCAGCAGCCAAGTGGGCAGGGAAGTCGGTCAGCCCCAGCATTTT	CASSQVGREVGQPQHF
NA	TRBV7-3	NA	TRBJ2-5	TGTGCCAGCAGCCCCAGGCCGGATGGGGGGACCCAGTACTTC	CASSPRPDGGTQYF
NA	TRBV5-1	TRBD1	TRBJ1-2	TGCGCCAGCAGCCTTGGACAGGGGGCTGGCGGCTACACCTTC	CASSLGQGAGGYTF
NA	TRBV11-2	NA	TRBJ1-4	TGTGCCAGCAGCCCCTTGGCCGGCCGCCCTAATGAAAAACTGTTTTTT	CASSPLAGRPNEKLFF
NA	TRBV5-1	NA	TRBJ1-1	TGCGCCAGCAGCTACAAACAGGGAGGAACTGAAGCTTTCTTT	CASSYKQGGTEAFF
NA	TRBV4-1	NA	TRBJ1-2	TGCGCCAGCAGCCAAGATCCAGCCACTCCTGGCGGCTACACCTTC	CASSQDPATPGGYTF
NA	TRBV28	TRBD2	TRBJ2-7	TGTGCCAGCAGCCCGGCCGGGACTAGCGGGGGCGCCTACGAGCAGTACTTC	CASSPAGTSGGAYEQYF
NA	TRBV5-6	NA	TRBJ2-3	TGTGCCAGCAGCCTTGGGGTTACCCCCAGTACGCAGTATTTT	CASSLGVTPSTQYF
NA	TRBV27	NA	TRBJ2-6	TGTGCCAGCAGATCCTCTGGGGCCAACGTCCTGACTTTC	CASRSSGANVLTF
NA	TRBV7-6	NA	TRBJ1-3	TGTGCCAGCAGCGAAGCTAGAGGTGGAAACACCATATATTTT	CASSEARGGNTIYF
NA	TRBV10-3	NA	TRBJ1-3	TGTGCCATCAGTGTTATAGGGGCCGCCTCTGGAAACACCATATATTTT	CAISVIGAASGNTIYF
NA	TRBV9	NA	TRBJ2-7	TGTGCCAGCAGCCCCGGACAGCGGGGTTACGAGCAGTACTTC	CASSPGQRGYEQYF
once	TRBV20-1	NA	TRBJ1-4	TGCAGTGCTAAGATTGAAAAACTGTTTTTT	CSAKIEKLFF
NA	TRBV28	TRBD2	TRBJ2-7	TGTGCCAGCAGATGGACTAGCGTTAACTCCTACGAGCAGTACTTC	CASRWTSVNSYEQYF
NA	TRBV27	NA	TRBJ1-5	TGTGCCAGCAGTTTAAGGGGCGGAGAGAGCAATCAGCCCCAGCATTTT	CASSLRGGESNQPQHF
NA	TRBV28	TRBD1	TRBJ1-5	TGTGCCAGCAGTTTCACAGGACAGGGCAATCAGCCCCAGCATTTT	CASSFTGQGNQPQHF
NA	TRBV30	NA	TRBJ1-4	TGTGCCTGGAGTGAAGGTTCGCGAAGGTCGGAAAAACTGTTTTTT	CAWSEGSRRSEKLFF
NA	TRBV7-9	TRBD2	TRBJ2-3	TGTGCCAGCAGCCCACATAGCGGGGATACGCAGTATTTT	CASSPHSGDTQYF
NA	TRBV11-2	TRBD2	TRBJ2-3	TGTGCCAGCAGCGTACTAGCGGGGGGACGGGGTGGAACGCAGTATTTT	CASSVLAGGRGGTQYF
few	TRBV27	TRBD2	TRBJ2-1	TGTGCCAGCAAACTAGCGGGAACCTACAATGAGCAGTTCTTC	CASKLAGTYNEQFF
once	TRBV6-1	TRBD2	TRBJ2-1	TGTGCCAGCAGTGCGCTAGCGGGAGGGCCACCCTACAATGAGCAGTTCTTC	CASSALAGGPPYNEQFF
NA	TRBV5-1	TRBD2	TRBJ2-1	TGCGCCAGCAGCCCGGGACTAGCGGGTACGGATGAGCAGTTCTTC	CASSPGLAGTDEQFF
NA	TRBV5-4	TRBD1	TRBJ1-2	TGTGCCAGCAGCTTCGAGACAGGGAATAACTATGGCTACACCTTC	CASSFETGNNYGYTF
NA	TRBV6-5	NA	TRBJ2-7	TGTGCCAGCAGTACGGTTCGAACTACTAGTGAGCAGTACTTC	CASSTVRTTSEQYF
NA	TRBV11-2	TRBD2	TRBJ2-3	TGTGCCAGCAGCTCACTAGCGGGAGGAGATACGCAGTATTTT	CASSSLAGGDTQYF
NA	TRBV7-9	NA	TRBJ2-1	TGTGCCAGCAGCTCCGAGGGGGGACAGCGTACAATTGAGCAGTTCTTC	CASSSEGGQRTIEQFF
once	TRBV5-1	TRBD1	TRBJ1-1	TGCGCCAGCAGCAAGACAGGGGACACTGAAGCTTTCTTT	CASSKTGDTEAFF
NA	TRBV7-2	NA	TRBJ2-3	TGTGCCAGCAGCTTAGTTCCAGACACAGATACGCAGTATTTT	CASSLVPDTDTQYF
NA	TRBV28	NA	TRBJ2-7	TGTGCCAGCAGTATGGGGGGATACGAGCAGTACTTC	CASSMGGYEQYF
NA	TRBV7-7	NA	TRBJ2-2	TGTGCTAGCAGCTTAATCGAGGACGGGGAGCTGTTTTTT	CASSLIEDGELFF
NA	TRBV29-1	TRBD1	TRBJ2-7	TGCAGCGTTTCCCGGGACAGGGGGCCGTACGAGCAGTACTTC	CSVSRDRGPYEQYF
few	TRBV7-8	NA	TRBJ2-2	TGTGCCAGCAGCTCGGACAGGAACACCGGGGAGCTGTTTTTT	CASSSDRNTGELFF
NA	TRBV5-1	TRBD1	TRBJ1-2	TGCGCCAGCAGAAAGGACAGGGGTTTCTATGGCTACACCTTC	CASRKDRGFYGYTF
once	TRBV2	NA	TRBJ1-4	TGTGCCAGCAGTGAAGGGGATAATGAAAAACTGTTTTTT	CASSEGDNEKLFF
NA	TRBV2	TRBD1	TRBJ2-7	TGTGCCAGCAAGTCGGACAGGCTGGAGCAGTACTTC	CASKSDRLEQYF
NA	TRBV5-1	TRBD2	TRBJ2-3	TGCGCCAGCAGCTTGGATCGTAGCGGGGGTGGCACAGATACGCAGTATTTT	CASSLDRSGGGTDTQYF
NA	TRBV29-1	TRBD2	TRBJ2-3	TGCAGCGTTGGCCGCCGATTAGCGGGAGTTGCAGATACGCAGTATTTT	CSVGRRLAGVADTQYF
NA	TRBV2	TRBD1	TRBJ1-4	TGTGCCAGCCATCCGGCAGGGGGAGGTGAAAAACTGTTTTTT	CASHPAGGGEKLFF
NA	TRBV5-1	NA	TRBJ2-2	TGCGCCAGCACTATCGGGTCGAACACCGGGGAGCTGTTTTTT	CASTIGSNTGELFF
NA	TRBV5-4	TRBD2	TRBJ2-5	TGTGCCAGCAGCTTGAAAACTAGCGGGAGTGGGGCAGAGACCCAGTACTTC	CASSLKTSGSGAETQYF
NA	TRBV4-3	TRBD1	TRBJ2-1	TGCGCCAGCAGCCACTGGCCAGGGGGAGATGGGGAGCAGTTCTTC	CASSHWPGGDGEQFF
NA	TRBV28	NA	TRBJ2-7	TGTGCCAGCAGTTCCCCTTCCTACGAGCAGTACTTC	CASSSPSYEQYF
NA	TRBV7-9	TRBD1	TRBJ2-5	TGTGCCAGCAGCCGCGGACAGGGCCCTGAGACCCAGTACTTC	CASSRGQGPETQYF
NA	TRBV29-1	TRBD2	TRBJ2-6	TGCAGCGCGGGACTAGCGGGCCCTGGGGCCAACGTCCTGACTTTC	CSAGLAGPGANVLTF